This T cell receptor (beta chain) came from a study of T cell changes during pregnancy in multiple sclerosis. The V gene's germline CDR1 is SEHNR and CDR2 FQNEAQ (reference sequence). The trim removed 3 bases at V and 1 base at J, leaving 7 bases unmatched. This CDR3 is built from 16 residues. The data were produced by immunoSEQ multiplex PCR, yet TCRdb's version contains in-frame clones alone and is incomplete. The sample includes about 100,000 clones, about 90% seen only once; the top ten take about 1.9%. The chain recombines TRBV7-9 with TRBJ1-1, with 8 bases that match TRBD1. This material consisted of peripheral blood, taken after pregnancy. This receptor was taken from a female donor with multiple sclerosis, enrolled in a pregnancy study. CDR3 DNA: TGTGCCAGCAGCTTTTACGCCGGGACAGGGAACACTGAAGCTTTCTTT. Amino acids: CASSFYAGTGNTEAFF.